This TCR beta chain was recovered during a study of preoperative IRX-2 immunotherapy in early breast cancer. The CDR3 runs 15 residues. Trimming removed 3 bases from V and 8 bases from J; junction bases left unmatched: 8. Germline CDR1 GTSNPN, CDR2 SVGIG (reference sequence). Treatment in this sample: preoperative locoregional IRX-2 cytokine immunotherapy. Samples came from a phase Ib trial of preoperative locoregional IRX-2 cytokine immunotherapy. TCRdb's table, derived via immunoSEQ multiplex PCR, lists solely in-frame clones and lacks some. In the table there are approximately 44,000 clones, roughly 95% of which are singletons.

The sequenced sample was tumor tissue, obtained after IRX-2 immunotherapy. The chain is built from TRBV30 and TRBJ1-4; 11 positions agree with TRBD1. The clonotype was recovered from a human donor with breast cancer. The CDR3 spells CAWRDLGQGGEKLFF. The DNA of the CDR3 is TGTGCCTGGAGGGATTTGGGACAGGGGGGCGAAAAACTGTTTTTT.